Listed below are T cell receptor beta chains from one sample, sequenced in a study of CD8 T cells in Susac syndrome. TCRdb re-analysed the immunoSEQ multiplex PCR reads in MiXCR, keeping a single row per CDR3 protein. The repertoire consists of some 130,000 distinct CDR3 sequences, with roughly 94% occurring once and the leading ten covering approximately 0.18%. The sample comprised CD8+ T cells from PBMCs. These receptors originate from a human donor with Susac syndrome. Each CDR3 is given with its conserved first and last residue. The order of the fields is J gene, V gene, clone size, D gene, CDR3 protein, CDR3 DNA. A D gene is named only where the DNA matches it firmly. Where a row states a size, it is once, few, many or the class of an expanded clone; other rows omit it.

>TRBJ2-1|TRBV7-8|-|TRBD1
CASSTSGQGNEQFF
TGTGCCAGCAGCACCTCGGGACAGGGGAATGAGCAGTTCTTC
>TRBJ2-4|TRBV2|-|TRBD2
CASKPGGAKNIQYF
TGTGCCAGCAAGCCGGGGGGGGCCAAAAACATTCAGTACTTC
>TRBJ2-1|TRBV5-4|once|TRBD2
CASSLAGGPRNEQFF
TGTGCCAGCAGCTTGGCGGGAGGGCCTCGGAATGAGCAGTTCTTC
>TRBJ2-1|TRBV6-1|-|TRBD1
CASSLGQVNNEQFF
TGTGCCAGCAGTTTGGGACAGGTGAACAATGAGCAGTTCTTC
>TRBJ2-3|TRBV5-1|-|TRBD1
CASSLGDSVTDTQYF
TGCGCCAGCAGCTTGGGGGACAGTGTCACAGATACGCAGTATTTT
>TRBJ1-1|TRBV7-8|once|-
CASSLNGFNTEAFF
TGTGCCAGCAGCTTAAATGGGTTCAACACTGAAGCTTTCTTT
>TRBJ2-5|TRBV5-1|-|TRBD1
CASSPGQGLQETQYF
TGCGCCAGCAGCCCGGGACAGGGGCTTCAAGAGACCCAGTACTTC
>TRBJ1-4|TRBV5-1|-|-
CASSLEEAGFNEKLFF
TGCGCCAGCAGCTTGGAGGAGGCAGGGTTTAATGAAAAACTGTTTTTT
>TRBJ2-7|TRBV28|-|TRBD1
CASSSQTGVDEQYF
TGTGCCAGCAGTTCACAGACAGGGGTGGACGAGCAGTACTTC
>TRBJ1-5|TRBV4-1|-|-
CASSPTAAIDQPQHF
TGCGCCAGCAGCCCCACGGCGGCAATCGATCAGCCCCAGCATTTT
>TRBJ1-1|TRBV4-1|-|-
CASSQGRDTEAFF
TGCGCCAGCAGCCAAGGCAGGGACACTGAAGCTTTCTTT
>TRBJ2-1|TRBV9|-|TRBD2
CASSARTSGANEQFF
TGTGCCAGCAGCGCTCGGACTAGCGGCGCCAATGAGCAGTTCTTC
>TRBJ2-3|TRBV29-1|-|TRBD2
CSVAGTKGTDTQYF
TGCAGCGTCGCCGGGACTAAAGGCACAGATACGCAGTATTTT
>TRBJ2-2|TRBV28|-|-
CASSGWHTGELFF
TGTGCCAGCAGCGGTTGGCACACCGGGGAGCTGTTTTTT
>TRBJ2-1|TRBV6-4|few|TRBD2
CASSAGLAGYNEQFF
TGTGCCAGCAGTGCGGGACTAGCGGGGTACAATGAGCAGTTCTTC
>TRBJ2-1|TRBV5-1|once|TRBD1
CASSLDRGAGEQFF
TGCGCCAGCAGCTTAGACAGGGGGGCAGGTGAGCAGTTCTTC
>TRBJ2-1|TRBV7-7|-|-
CASTPRMGAERDNEQFF
TGTGCTAGCACCCCCCGAATGGGGGCAGAGAGGGACAATGAGCAGTTCTTC
>TRBJ2-7|TRBV9|-|-
CASSVADHGGDEQYF
TGTGCCAGCAGCGTAGCTGACCACGGAGGAGACGAGCAGTACTTC
>TRBJ1-5|TRBV4-1|-|-
CASSQGPLNQPQHF
TGCGCCAGCAGCCAAGGCCCCCTAAATCAGCCCCAGCATTTT
>TRBJ2-7|TRBV25-1|-|-
CASSELVDGQEQYF
TGTGCCAGCAGTGAACTGGTGGACGGGCAAGAGCAGTACTTC
>TRBJ1-4|TRBV19|-|-
CASEPATNEKLFF
TGTGCCAGTGAGCCTGCAACTAATGAAAAACTGTTTTTT
>TRBJ2-1|TRBV29-1|-|TRBD2
CSVLPFQREEHNEQFF
TGCAGCGTTCTCCCCTTCCAGCGGGAGGAACACAATGAGCAGTTCTTC
>TRBJ2-2|TRBV15|-|-
CATREGEVGGELFF
TGTGCCACCAGGGAGGGTGAGGTGGGCGGGGAGCTGTTTTTT